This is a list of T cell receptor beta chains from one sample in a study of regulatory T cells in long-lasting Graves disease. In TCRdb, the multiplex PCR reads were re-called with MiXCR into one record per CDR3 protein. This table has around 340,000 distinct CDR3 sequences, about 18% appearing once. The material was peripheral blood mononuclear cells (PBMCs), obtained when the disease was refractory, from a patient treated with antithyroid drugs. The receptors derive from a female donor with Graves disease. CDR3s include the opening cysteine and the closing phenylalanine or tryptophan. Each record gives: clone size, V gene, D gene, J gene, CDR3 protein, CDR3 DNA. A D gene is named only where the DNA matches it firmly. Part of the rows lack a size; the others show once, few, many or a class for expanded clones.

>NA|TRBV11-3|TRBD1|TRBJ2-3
CASSALTLTGQGTDTQYF
TGTGCCAGCAGCGCCCTGACACTGACGGGACAGGGAACAGATACGCAGTATTTT
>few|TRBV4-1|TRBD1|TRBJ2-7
CASSKTGTGGYEQYF
TGCGCCAGCAGCAAAACGGGGACAGGGGGCTACGAGCAGTACTTC
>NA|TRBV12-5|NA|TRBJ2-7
CASGLVLRGFSYEQYF
TGTGCTAGTGGTTTGGTATTGAGGGGTTTCTCCTACGAGCAGTACTTC
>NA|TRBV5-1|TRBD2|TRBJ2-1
CASSLLAGGYNGQFF
TGCGCCAGCAGCTTGTTAGCGGGAGGGTACAATGGGCAGTTCTTC
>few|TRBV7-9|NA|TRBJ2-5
CASSSWGTQSETQYF
TGTGCCAGCAGCTCCTGGGGTACACAATCTGAGACCCAGTACTTC
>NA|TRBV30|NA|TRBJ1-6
CAWKRSSYNSPLHF
TGTGCCTGGAAACGTAGCTCCTATAATTCACCCCTCCACTTT
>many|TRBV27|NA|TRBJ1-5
CASSAIGQYNQPQHF
TGTGCCAGCAGTGCAATCGGACAGTACAATCAGCCCCAGCATTTT
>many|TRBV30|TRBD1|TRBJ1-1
CAWSGTGQLEAFF
TGTGCCTGGAGTGGGACGGGACAGCTTGAAGCTTTCTTT
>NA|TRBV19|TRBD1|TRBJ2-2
CASTPGQYTGELFF
TGTGCCAGTACCCCGGGACAGTACACCGGGGAGCTGTTTTTT
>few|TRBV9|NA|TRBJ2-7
CASSVDSGSHEQYF
TGTGCCAGCAGCGTAGATTCAGGGTCCCACGAGCAGTACTTC
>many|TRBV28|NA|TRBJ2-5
CASSFAGNQETQYF
TGTGCCAGCAGTTTTGCGGGGAACCAAGAGACCCAGTACTTC
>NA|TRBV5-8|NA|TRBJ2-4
CASSPLGGRRSNIQYF
TGTGCCAGCAGCCCGTTGGGGGGGCGGAGGTCTAACATTCAGTACTTC
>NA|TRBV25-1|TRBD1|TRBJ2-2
CASTDRGPGELFF
TGTGCCAGCACGGACAGGGGGCCCGGGGAGCTGTTTTTT
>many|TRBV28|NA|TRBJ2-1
CASSLPLLAPGYNEQFF
TGTGCCAGCAGTTTACCCCTCCTAGCACCGGGTTACAATGAGCAGTTCTTC
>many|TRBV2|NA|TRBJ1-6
CASSGAGVPLHF
TGTGCCAGCAGTGGGGCAGGGGTTCCCCTCCACTTT
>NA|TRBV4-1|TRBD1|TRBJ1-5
CASSQGSGQGTYQPQHF
TGCGCCAGCAGCCAAGGGAGCGGACAGGGAACTTATCAGCCCCAGCATTTT